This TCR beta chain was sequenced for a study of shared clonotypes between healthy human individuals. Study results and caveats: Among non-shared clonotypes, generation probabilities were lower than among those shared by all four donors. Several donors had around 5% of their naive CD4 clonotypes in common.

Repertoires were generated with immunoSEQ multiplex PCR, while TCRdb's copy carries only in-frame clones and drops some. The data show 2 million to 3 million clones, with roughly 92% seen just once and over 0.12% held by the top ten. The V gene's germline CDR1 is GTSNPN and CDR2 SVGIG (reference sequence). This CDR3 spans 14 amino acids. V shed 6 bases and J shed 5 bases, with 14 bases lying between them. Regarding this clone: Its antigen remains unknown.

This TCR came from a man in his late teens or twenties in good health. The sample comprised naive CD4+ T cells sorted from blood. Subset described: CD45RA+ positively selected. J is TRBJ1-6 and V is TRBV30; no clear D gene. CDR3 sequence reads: CACPRRRDNSPLHF. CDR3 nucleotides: TGTGCCTGTCCGCGTAGGCGGGATAATTCACCCCTCCACTTT.